The 28 T cell receptor beta chains presented below share a single source sample, sequenced in a study of human T cells and chemical hapten exposure. TCRdb reprocessed the RACE reads via MiXCR and lists one record per CDR3 protein. The sample shows about 70,000 distinct CDR3 sequences, 9.5% to 13% of them seen only once. As to time point: pre-sensitization, week 0. Documented treatment: therapeutic diphenylcyclopropenone sensitization with weekly scalp DPC. Sample: whole blood, taken in connection with sensitization to the hapten diphenylcyclopropenone (DPC). The receptors derive from a woman between 45 and 60 years old with alopecia areata. Some clones in this sample may be carry-over from other donors' samples.

About this clonotype: A much more abundant neighbour one base away suggests this may be a read error. The genes are TRBV5-1 and TRBJ1-4; D is possibly TRBD1 (6 bases). The CDR3 loop spans 16 amino acids. Germline CDR1 and CDR2: SGHRS and YFSETQ. CDR3 amino acids: CASSLTGSATNEKLSF. The CDR3 nucleotides read TGCGCCAGCAGCTTGACAGGGTCCGCAACTAATGAAAAACTGTCTTTT.

This clonotype was seen ten or more times. J is TRBJ2-5 and V is TRBV20-1; 7 bases agree with TRBD1. V lost 4 bases and J lost 1; bases outside the gene matches: 6. CDR3 length: 14 amino acids. Looked up from germline, CDR1 is DFQATT and CDR2 is SNEGSKA (reference sequence). The DNA for the CDR3 is TGCAGTGCTAAAAACAGGGGATTCCAAGAGACCCAGTACTTC. Amino acids: CSAKNRGFQETQYF.

This clonotype was observed a handful of times. V usage is TRBV28 and J usage is TRBJ2-3, with D possibly being TRBD2 (6 bases). V shed 2 bases and J shed 4 bases, with 13 bases lying between them. The CDR3 has 15 residues. Looked up from germline, CDR1 is MDHEN and CDR2 is SYDVKM. As DNA, the CDR3 is TGTGCCAGCAGTTTAGACGGGAGTGGGGCAGATACGCAGTATTTT. Its protein product is CASSLDGSGADTQYF.

This clonotype was counted only a few times. The genes are TRBV7-2 and TRBJ2-5; D call uncertain. The V gene's germline CDR1 is SGHTA and CDR2 FQGNSA. The V gene lost 4 bases and the J gene lost 1 base, with 7 bases spanning the gap. There are 13 residues in the CDR3. CDR3 protein: CASSSHAQETQYF. CDR3 DNA: TGTGCCAGCAGCTCTCATGCCCAAGAGACCCAGTACTTC. Using reference TRBV7-2 and TRBJ2-5 for the parts outside the CDR3, the full variable domain is GAGVSQSPSNKVTEKGKDVELRCDPISGHTALYWYRQSLGQGLEFLIYFQGNSAPDKSGLPSDRFSAERTGGSVSTLTIQRTQQEDSAVYLCASSSHAQETQYFGPGTRLLVL.

At least ten counts were recorded for this clonotype. The rearrangement links TRBV29-1 to TRBJ1-4; 10 nucleotides line up with TRBD1. V dropped 4 bases and J dropped 6; count of bases not matched to a gene: 2. From germline, CDR1 is SQVTM and CDR2 ANQGSEA. The CDR3 has 13 amino acids. The CDR3 spells CSVGGTGDEKLFF. The CDR3, as DNA: TGCAGCGTTGGGGGGACAGGGGATGAAAAACTGTTTTTT.

Many counts were recorded for this clonotype. This chain links TRBV12-3 or TRBV12-4 with TRBJ2-7; D not resolved. The germline V and J ends were trimmed by 5 bases and 2 bases, with 4 bases remaining between them. The CDR3 has 11 residues. In DNA, the CDR3 is TGTGCCAGCAGTCCGACCTACGAGCAGTACTTC. The encoded protein is CASSPTYEQYF.

The rearrangement joins TRBV5-5 to TRBJ1-1, with D hard to call. This CDR3 has 12 residues. Germline CDR1 reads SGHKS; CDR2 reads YYEKEE (reference sequence). Trimming pared 3 bases from V and 12 bases from J, leaving 15 bases between. CDR3 sequence: CASSWETGASFF. The CDR3 DNA reads as TGTGCCAGCAGCTGGGAGACGGGAGCGTCTTTCTTT.

This clonotype was counted a single time. V usage is TRBV4-3 and J usage is TRBJ2-2; a weak D match, TRBD2 (5 bases). The CDR3 sequence is 16 residues long. The germline V gene encodes CDR1 LGHNA and CDR2 YSLEER. Trimming shortened V by 3 bases and J by 5 bases, and 16 bases separated the two germline ends. The CDR3 is CASSQGFGVKTGELFF. CDR3 nucleotide sequence: TGCGCCAGCAGCCAGGGTTTCGGGGTTAAGACCGGGGAGCTGTTTTTT.

This clonotype was counted at least ten times. This sequence joins TRBV5-1 and TRBJ1-5, with D uncertain. Germline-derived CDR1 and CDR2 are SGHRS and YFSETQ. V dropped 0 bases and J dropped 3 bases, with 10 bases sitting between them. This CDR3 comprises 15 residues. DNA for the CDR3: TGCGCCAGCAGCTTGGCCGGAGGAATCAATCAGCCCCAGCATTTT. Its protein product is CASSLAGGINQPQHF.

This clonotype was counted at least ten times. J is TRBJ1-2 and V is TRBV3-1; 9 bases map to TRBD1. CDR1 and CDR2 (germline): LGHDT, YNNKEL (reference sequence). Unmatched junction bases numbered 11, after V lost 4 bases and J lost 5 bases. This CDR3 is built from 16 residues. CDR3 amino acids: CASSPSGTGSQYGYTF. CDR3 nucleotides: TGTGCCAGCAGCCCCTCGGGGACAGGGTCCCAATATGGCTACACCTTC.

This clonotype was seen only a few times. J is TRBJ2-7 and V is TRBV9; TRBD2 agrees at 8 bases. From germline, CDR1 is SGDLS and CDR2 YYNGEE. The CDR3 runs 14 residues. V lost 3 bases to trimming and J lost 6 bases; unmatched junction nucleotides: 8. The CDR3 loop is CASSETGTSVEQYF. The CDR3 nucleotides read TGTGCCAGCAGCGAGACCGGGACTAGTGTCGAGCAGTACTTC.

This chain uses TRBV20-1 with TRBJ2-1; D gene unclear. The CDR3 is 10 residues long. From germline, CDR1 is DFQATT and CDR2 SNEGSKA (reference sequence). Here the CDR3 DNA reads TGCAAACCGGGCGAAAATGAGCAGTTCTTC. Its protein product is CKPGENEQFF.

The chain couples TRBV6-2 or TRBV6-3 to TRBJ2-7; D could derive from TRBD1 or TRBD2 (6 bases each). The CDR3 extends over 16 amino acids. With 2 bases removed from V and 3 bases from J, the gap between germline ends came to 17 bases. CDR1 MNHEY and CDR2 SVGEGT come from the germline V gene. CDR3: CASSYVSGAPLYEQYF. CDR3 nucleotide sequence: TGTGCCAGCAGTTACGTTTCGGGGGCGCCCCTCTACGAGCAGTACTTC.

This clonotype was detected ten times or more. The chain employs TRBV7-9 and TRBJ2-2; 8 bases agree with TRBD1. This CDR3 comprises 13 residues. Germline-derived CDR1 and CDR2 are SEHNR and FQNEAQ (reference sequence). Trimming at V came to 5 bases and at J to 7 bases, leaving 3 bases not matched to a gene. This CDR3 is CASSRTGNGELFF. The CDR3 DNA reads TGTGCCAGCAGCAGGACAGGGAACGGGGAGCTGTTTTTT.

The sample holds many counts of this clonotype. The rearrangement links TRBV18 to TRBJ2-7; 7 bases map to TRBD1. The CDR3 consists of 14 residues. CDR1 is KGHSH, CDR2 LQKENI, per germline. The trim removed 2 bases at V and 2 bases at J, leaving 3 bases unmatched. Written as DNA, the CDR3 is TGTGCCAGCTCACCAACAGGGGTTGCCTACGAGCAGTACTTC. Translating it yields CASSPTGVAYEQYF.

The sample holds many counts of this clonotype. The chain combines TRBV14 with TRBJ2-1; possibly TRBD2 for D (5 bases). In germline, CDR1 is SGHDN, CDR2 FVKESK. The CDR3 has 18 residues. V dropped 1 base and J dropped 5 bases, with 21 bases sitting between them. In nucleotides, the CDR3 is TGTGCCAGCAGCCAAGTATCCCTCCTACAGAGACTAAACAATGAGCAGTTCTTC. Translated, it gives CASSQVSLLQRLNNEQFF.

This clonotype was seen many times. The chain recombines TRBV28 with TRBJ1-5; tentatively, D is TRBD1 (6 bases). The CDR3 covers 11 residues. The V gene lost 5 bases and the J gene lost 9 bases, with 8 bases spanning the gap. In germline, CDR1 is MDHEN, CDR2 SYDVKM. CDR3 protein: CASSPRGPQHF. DNA of the CDR3: TGTGCCAGCAGTCCCAGGGGGCCCCAGCATTTT.

This clonotype was detected many times. The chain recombines TRBV5-1 with TRBJ2-5; tentatively, D is TRBD2 (6 bases). Trimming stripped 5 bases from V and 2 bases from J, with 16 bases between. Per germline, CDR1 SGHRS and CDR2 YFSETQ. This CDR3 is built from 15 residues. This CDR3 reads CASRGGRNLQETQYF. The CDR3 nucleotides read TGCGCCAGCAGAGGAGGGCGGAACTTACAAGAGACCCAGTACTTC.

This clonotype was seen ten or more times. The chain carries TRBV27 and TRBJ1-1; 7 bases line up with TRBD1. The CDR3 totals 16 residues. V lost 0 bases and J lost 3; bases outside the gene matches: 7. Germline V gene data show CDR1 as MNHEY and CDR2 as SMNVEV (reference sequence). The chain's CDR3 is CASSLSGGSAYTEAFF. The CDR3 DNA reads as TGTGCCAGCAGTTTATCAGGGGGCTCGGCGTACACTGAAGCTTTCTTT.

This clonotype was observed a few times. The chain joins TRBV12-3 or TRBV12-4 to TRBJ1-2; weak D call: TRBD1 (6 bases). This CDR3 spans 15 amino acids. V was pared by 5 bases and J by 1 base, with 14 bases between. CDR3 bases: TGTGCCAGCAGTCGGGGGCCTTACAATAACTATGGCTACACCTTC. Its protein is CASSRGPYNNYGYTF.

This clonotype was picked up many times. The chain joins TRBV12-3 or TRBV12-4 to TRBJ1-1; D call uncertain. The V end lost 7 bases, the J end lost 4 bases, and 13 bases lay between the germline ends. The CDR3 spans 13 residues. CDR3 DNA sequence: TGTGCCAGCACCTTAAGTAGTCTCACTGAAGCTTTCTTT. Protein: CASTLSSLTEAFF.

This clonotype was counted once. The gene calls are TRBV9 and TRBJ1-2; the D gene is possibly TRBD1 (6 bases). Germline CDR1 and CDR2: SGDLS and YYNGEE. The V gene lost 3 bases and the J gene lost 0 bases, with 12 bases spanning the gap. This CDR3 region has 15 residues. CDR3 bases: TGTGCCAGCAGCGCTAGGGGGGTCGCTAACTATGGCTACACCTTC. Protein sequence: CASSARGVANYGYTF.

The sample holds many counts of this clonotype. The chain employs TRBV12-3 or TRBV12-4 and TRBJ2-2; 11 nucleotides match TRBD2. Germline trimming cut 5 bases from V and 7 bases from J; bases unmatched to any gene: 6. The CDR3 has 15 residues. The CDR3 loop reads CASSGSGRANGELFF. DNA of the CDR3: TGTGCCAGCAGTGGTAGCGGGAGGGCTAACGGGGAGCTGTTTTTT.

This clonotype was recorded at least ten times. For the CDR3, the DNA is TGTGCCAGCAGCTTGGGGACAGGCCTCAATCAGCCCCAGCATTTT. The encoded protein is CASSLGTGLNQPQHF. The rearrangement links TRBV5-4 to TRBJ1-5; TRBD1 agrees at 7 bases. Per germline, CDR1 SGHNT and CDR2 YYREEE (reference sequence). CDR3 size: 15 residues. J lost 3 bases, V lost 0 bases, and 3 bases had no gene match.

This clonotype occurred many times. The chain carries TRBV6-2 or TRBV6-3 and TRBJ2-7; 10 positions agree with TRBD1. This CDR3 comprises 15 residues. V was pared by 6 bases and J by 0 bases, with 5 bases of the junction left unmatched. The germline V gene encodes CDR1 MNHEY and CDR2 SVGEGT. The CDR3 loop is CASRTDRGSSYEQYF. The CDR3 nucleotides are TGTGCCAGCAGAACGGACAGGGGGAGCTCCTACGAGCAGTACTTC.

This clonotype was counted at least ten times. J is TRBJ2-7 and V is TRBV9, with 8 bases matching TRBD2. J was trimmed by 4 bases and V by 4 bases; bases with no gene match: 10. This CDR3 has 15 amino acids. Germline values: CDR1 SGDLS, CDR2 YYNGEE. CDR3 bases: TGTGCCAGCAGCCCCCATAGCGGGGCCGGGTACGAGCAGTACTTC. This gives the protein CASSPHSGAGYEQYF.

CDR3 region: CASSPETGRNSPLHF. The CDR3 nucleotides read TGTGCCAGCTCACCAGAGACAGGGAGGAATTCACCCCTCCACTTT. The genes are TRBV18 and TRBJ1-6; 7 bases are a match to TRBD1. This CDR3 is 15 amino acids long. Germline V lookup: CDR1 KGHSH, CDR2 LQKENI. Trimming at V came to 2 bases and at J to 7 bases, leaving 5 bases not matched to a gene.

The chain combines TRBV9 with TRBJ1-6; D uncertain. The length of the CDR3 is 15 residues. From germline, CDR1 is SGDLS and CDR2 YYNGEE. Trimming removed 4 bases at V and 4 bases at J, with 12 bases between. CDR3 sequence reads: CASSSPGGYNSPLHF. Here the CDR3 DNA reads TGTGCCAGCAGCTCCCCGGGCGGATATAATTCACCCCTCCACTTT.